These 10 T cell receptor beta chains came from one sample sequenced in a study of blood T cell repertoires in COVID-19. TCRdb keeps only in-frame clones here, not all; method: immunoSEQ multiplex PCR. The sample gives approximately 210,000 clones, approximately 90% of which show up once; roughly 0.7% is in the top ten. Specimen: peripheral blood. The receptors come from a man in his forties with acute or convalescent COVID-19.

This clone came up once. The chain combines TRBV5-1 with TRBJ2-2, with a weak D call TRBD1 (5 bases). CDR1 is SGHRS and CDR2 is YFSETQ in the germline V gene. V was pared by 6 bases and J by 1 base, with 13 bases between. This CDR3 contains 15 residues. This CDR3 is CASTPGQGNTGELFF. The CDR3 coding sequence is TGCGCCAGCACCCCGGGCCAGGGGAACACCGGGGAGCTGTTTTTT.

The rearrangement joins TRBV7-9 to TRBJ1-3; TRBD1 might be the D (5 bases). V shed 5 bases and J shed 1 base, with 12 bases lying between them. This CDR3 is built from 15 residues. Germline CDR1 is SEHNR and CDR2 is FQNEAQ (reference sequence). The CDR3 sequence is CASSASGFSGNTIYF. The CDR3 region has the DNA TGTGCCAGCAGCGCCTCAGGGTTTTCTGGAAACACCATATATTTT.

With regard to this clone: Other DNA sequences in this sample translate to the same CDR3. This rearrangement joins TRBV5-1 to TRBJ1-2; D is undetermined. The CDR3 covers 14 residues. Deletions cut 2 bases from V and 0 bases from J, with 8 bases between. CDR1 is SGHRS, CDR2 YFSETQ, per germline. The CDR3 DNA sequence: TGCGCCAGCAGCTTCGGCGGCGCTAACTATGGCTACACCTTC. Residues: CASSFGGANYGYTF.

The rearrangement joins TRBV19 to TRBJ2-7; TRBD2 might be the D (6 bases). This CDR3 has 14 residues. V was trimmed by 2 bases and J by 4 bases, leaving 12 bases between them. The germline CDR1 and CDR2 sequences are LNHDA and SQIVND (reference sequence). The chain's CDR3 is CASSITSRPYEQYF. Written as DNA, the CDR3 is TGTGCCAGTAGTATAACTAGCAGACCTTACGAGCAGTACTTC.

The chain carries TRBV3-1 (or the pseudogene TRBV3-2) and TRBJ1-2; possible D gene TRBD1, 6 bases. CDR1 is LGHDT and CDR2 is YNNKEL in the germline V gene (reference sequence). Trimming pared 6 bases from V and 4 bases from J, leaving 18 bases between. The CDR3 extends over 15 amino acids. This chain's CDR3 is CASRATGSLIYGYTF. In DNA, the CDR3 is TGTGCCAGCAGAGCTACAGGGAGTTTAATCTATGGCTACACCTTC.

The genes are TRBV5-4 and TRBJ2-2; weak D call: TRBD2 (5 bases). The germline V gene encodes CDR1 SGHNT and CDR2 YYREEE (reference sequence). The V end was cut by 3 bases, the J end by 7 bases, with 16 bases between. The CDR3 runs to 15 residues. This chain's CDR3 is CASSYLGEVFGELFF. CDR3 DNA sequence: TGTGCCAGCAGCTATTTGGGAGAGGTTTTCGGGGAGCTGTTTTTT.

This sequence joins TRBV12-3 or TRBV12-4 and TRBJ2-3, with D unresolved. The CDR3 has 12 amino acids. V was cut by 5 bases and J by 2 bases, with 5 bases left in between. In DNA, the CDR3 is TGTGCCAGCAGTCCTTACACAGATACGCAGTATTTT. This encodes CASSPYTDTQYF.

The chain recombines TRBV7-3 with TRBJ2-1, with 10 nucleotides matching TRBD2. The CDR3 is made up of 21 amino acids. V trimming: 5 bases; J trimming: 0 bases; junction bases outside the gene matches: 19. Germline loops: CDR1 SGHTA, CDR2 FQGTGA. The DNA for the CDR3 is TGTGCCAGCAGCCCGAAGAGCTGGGTTTTAAGCGGGAGGGACTCCTACAATGAGCAGTTCTTC. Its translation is CASSPKSWVLSGRDSYNEQFF.

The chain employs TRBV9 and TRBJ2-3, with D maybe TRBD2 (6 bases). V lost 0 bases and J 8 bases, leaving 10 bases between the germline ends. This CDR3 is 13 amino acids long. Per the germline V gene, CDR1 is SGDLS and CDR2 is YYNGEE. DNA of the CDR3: TGTGCCAGCAGCGTAGTGGCGGGGCCTACGCAGTATTTT. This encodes CASSVVAGPTQYF.

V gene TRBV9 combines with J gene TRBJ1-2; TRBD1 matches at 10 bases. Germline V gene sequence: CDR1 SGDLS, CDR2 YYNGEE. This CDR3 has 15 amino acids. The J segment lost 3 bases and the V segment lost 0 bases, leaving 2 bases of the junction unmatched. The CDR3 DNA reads TGTGCCAGCAGCGTAGGGGGACAGGGGCACTATGGCTACACCTTC. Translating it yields CASSVGGQGHYGYTF.